This T cell receptor (beta chain) stems from a study of CD8+CD57+ T cells in acquired aplastic anemia. Study-level background: Mean yield of DNA from sorted CD4+ and CD8+ cells was around 3 ug. CD4+ reads averaged around 10 million in healthy donors. Whole-study findings and limits: Patients and controls turned out to have roughly 31 CD8+ CDR3 sequences in common. Patients were compared with controls for CD8+ Simpson's diversity, and no significant difference emerged.

CDR1 and CDR2 from the germline V gene are ENHRY and SYGVKD. The ends were cut back, 6 bases at V and 3 bases at J, with 9 bases in the middle. This CDR3 contains 12 residues. Points on this clonotype: Its antigen is still unknown.

Researchers used genomic DNA as the template to profile TCR beta VDJ and CDR3. In TCRdb, the reads were re-called with MiXCR into one record per CDR3 protein. The table has about 130,000 distinct CDR3 sequences, 48% seen once. This TCR came from a human donor in good health, serving as a control. The material sequenced was sorted CD4+, CD8+, or CD8+CD57+ T cells (not recorded which) from PBMCs. This rearrangement joins TRBV10-3 to TRBJ2-7, with D hard to call. This chain's CDR3 is CAIRAPGYEQYF. As DNA, the CDR3 is TGTGCCATCAGGGCCCCCGGCTACGAGCAGTACTTC.